One sample yielded the 3 T cell receptor beta chains listed below, sequenced in a study of T cells in localized non-small cell lung cancer. Profiling relied on immunoSEQ multiplex PCR, and the TCRdb table lists in-frame clones only, not all of them. The sample shows approximately 54,000 clones, over 75% of them seen only once. Specimen: peripheral blood, collected before any cancer treatment. These receptors came from a female donor over 55 with stage II squamous cell lung carcinoma.

In its sample, this clone was seen once. The chain links TRBV4-1 to TRBJ1-2, with 7 bases aligning to TRBD1. Germline CDR1 MGHRA, CDR2 YSYEKL. The CDR3 has 14 amino acids. Germline trimming cut 8 bases from V and 5 bases from J; bases unmatched to any gene: 11. This CDR3 reads CASSRGEGGYGYTF. CDR3 nucleotide sequence: TGCGCCAGCTCCAGGGGGGAGGGGGGATATGGCTACACCTTC.

This chain connects TRBV29-1 to TRBJ2-7; D tentatively reads TRBD1 or TRBD2 (5 bases each). This CDR3 region has 12 residues. Trimming took 8 bases from V and 2 from J, leaving 13 bases between them. CDR1 is SQVTM and CDR2 is ANQGSEA in the germline V gene. The CDR3 DNA reads TGCAGCATTCGGCAGGGAGCCTACGAGCAGTACTTC. Its translation is CSIRQGAYEQYF.

J is TRBJ2-2 and V is TRBV28; tentative D call: TRBD1 (6 bases). The CDR3 is made up of 16 amino acids. Trimming left V 4 bases short and J 4 bases short, with 16 bases between. Germline V gene sequence: CDR1 MDHEN, CDR2 SYDVKM. This chain's CDR3 is CASSSSQGRSTGELFF. CDR3 in DNA: TGTGCCAGCAGTTCCTCACAGGGAAGAAGCACCGGGGAGCTGTTTTTT. The full variable domain, its missing parts supplied by reference TRBV28 and TRBJ2-2, is DVKVTQSSRYLVKRTGEKVFLECVQDMDHENMFWYRQDPGLGLRLIYFSYDVKMKEKGDIPEGYSVSREKKERFSLILESASTNQTSMYLCASSSSQGRSTGELFFGEGSRLTVL.